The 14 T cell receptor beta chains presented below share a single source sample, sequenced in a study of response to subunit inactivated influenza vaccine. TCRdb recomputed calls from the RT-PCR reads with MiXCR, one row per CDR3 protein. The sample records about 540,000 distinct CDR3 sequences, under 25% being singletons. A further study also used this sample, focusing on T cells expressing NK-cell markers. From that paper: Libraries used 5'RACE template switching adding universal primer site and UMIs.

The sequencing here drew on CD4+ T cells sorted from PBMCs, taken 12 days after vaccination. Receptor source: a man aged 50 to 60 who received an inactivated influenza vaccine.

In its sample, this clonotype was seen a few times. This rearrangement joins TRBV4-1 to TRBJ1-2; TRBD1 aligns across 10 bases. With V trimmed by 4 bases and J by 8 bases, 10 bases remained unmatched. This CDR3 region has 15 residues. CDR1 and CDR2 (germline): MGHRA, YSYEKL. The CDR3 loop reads CASSLRQGATVGYTF. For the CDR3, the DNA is TGCGCCAGCAGCCTCCGACAGGGGGCTACTGTAGGCTACACCTTC.

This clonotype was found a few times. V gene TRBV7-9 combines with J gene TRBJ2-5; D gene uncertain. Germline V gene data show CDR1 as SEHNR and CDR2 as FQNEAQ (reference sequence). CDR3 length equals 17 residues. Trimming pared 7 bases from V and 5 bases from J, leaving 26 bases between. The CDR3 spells CASTHALGLLGGETQYF. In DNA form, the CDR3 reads TGTGCCAGCACCCACGCCCTGGGTTTGCTCGGCGGTGAGACCCAGTACTTC.

As DNA, the CDR3 is TGCAGCGTTGCTGAGACAGCGGCCGAGCAGTACTTC. Its protein is CSVAETAAEQYF. This sequence joins TRBV29-1 and TRBJ2-7; D may correspond to TRBD1 or TRBD2 (5 bases each). The CDR3 has 12 residues. Trimming removed 4 bases at V and 6 bases at J, with 13 bases between. Germline CDR1 and CDR2: SQVTM and ANQGSEA.

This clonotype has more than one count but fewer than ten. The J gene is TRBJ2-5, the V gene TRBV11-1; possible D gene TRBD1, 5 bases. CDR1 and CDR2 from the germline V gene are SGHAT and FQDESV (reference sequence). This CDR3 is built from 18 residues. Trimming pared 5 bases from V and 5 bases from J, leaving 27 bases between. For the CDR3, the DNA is TGTGCCAGCAGCGATGGACACCAGGGTTTGGGGTTCAGTGAGACCCAGTACTTC. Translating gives CASSDGHQGLGFSETQYF.

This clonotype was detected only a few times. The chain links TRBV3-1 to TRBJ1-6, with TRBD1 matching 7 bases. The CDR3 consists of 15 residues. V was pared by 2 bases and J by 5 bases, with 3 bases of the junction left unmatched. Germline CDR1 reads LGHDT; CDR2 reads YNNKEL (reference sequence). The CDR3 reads CASSQQGQNNSPLHF. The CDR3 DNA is TGTGCCAGCAGCCAACAGGGACAGAATAATTCACCCCTCCACTTT.

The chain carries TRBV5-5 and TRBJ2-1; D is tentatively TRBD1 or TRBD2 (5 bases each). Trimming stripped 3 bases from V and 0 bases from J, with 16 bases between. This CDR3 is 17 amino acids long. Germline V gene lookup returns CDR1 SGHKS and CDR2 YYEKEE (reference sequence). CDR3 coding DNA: TGTGCCAGCAGCTGGACTGACAGACCCAGCTCCTACAATGAGCAGTTCTTC. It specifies CASSWTDRPSSYNEQFF.

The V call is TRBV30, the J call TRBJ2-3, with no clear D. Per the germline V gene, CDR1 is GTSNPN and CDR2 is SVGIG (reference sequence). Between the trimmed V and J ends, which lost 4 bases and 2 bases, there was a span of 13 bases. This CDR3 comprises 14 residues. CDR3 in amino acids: CAWTEGLSTDTQYF. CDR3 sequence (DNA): TGTGCCTGGACGGAAGGGCTTTCCACAGATACGCAGTATTTT.

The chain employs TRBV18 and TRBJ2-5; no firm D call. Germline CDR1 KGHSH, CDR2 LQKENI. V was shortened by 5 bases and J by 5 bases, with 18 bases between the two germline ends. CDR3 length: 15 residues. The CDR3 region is CASSEKVTSRETQYF. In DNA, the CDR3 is TGTGCCAGCTCAGAAAAGGTTACTTCAAGGGAGACCCAGTACTTC.

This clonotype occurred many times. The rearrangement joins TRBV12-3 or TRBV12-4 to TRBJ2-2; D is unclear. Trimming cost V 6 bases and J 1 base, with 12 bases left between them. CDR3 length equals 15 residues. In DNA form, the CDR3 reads TGTGCCAGCAGCTCTCAATACTTGAACACCGGGGAGCTGTTTTTT. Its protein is CASSSQYLNTGELFF.

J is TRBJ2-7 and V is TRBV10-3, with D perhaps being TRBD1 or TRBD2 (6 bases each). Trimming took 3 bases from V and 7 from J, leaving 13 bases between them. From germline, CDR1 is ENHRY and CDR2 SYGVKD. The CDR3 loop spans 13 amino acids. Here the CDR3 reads CAISDGLTGEQYF. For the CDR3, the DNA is TGTGCCATCAGTGATGGACTAACAGGGGAGCAGTACTTC.

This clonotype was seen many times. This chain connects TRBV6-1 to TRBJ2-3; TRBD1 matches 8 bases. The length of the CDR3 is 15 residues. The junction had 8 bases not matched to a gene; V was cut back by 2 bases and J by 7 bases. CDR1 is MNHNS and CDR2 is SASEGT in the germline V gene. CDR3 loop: CASSETGQELHTQYF. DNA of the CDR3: TGTGCCAGCAGTGAAACGGGACAGGAACTACATACGCAGTATTTT.

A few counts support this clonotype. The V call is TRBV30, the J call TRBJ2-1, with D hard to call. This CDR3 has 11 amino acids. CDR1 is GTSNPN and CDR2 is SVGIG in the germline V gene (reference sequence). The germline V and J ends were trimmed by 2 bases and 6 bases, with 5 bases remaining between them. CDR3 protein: CAWSWPNEQFF. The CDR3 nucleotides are TGTGCCTGGAGTTGGCCCAATGAGCAGTTCTTC.

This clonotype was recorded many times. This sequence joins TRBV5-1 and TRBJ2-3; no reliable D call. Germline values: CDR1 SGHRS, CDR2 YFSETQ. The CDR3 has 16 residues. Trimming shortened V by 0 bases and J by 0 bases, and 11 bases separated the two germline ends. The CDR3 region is CASSLEGLSSTDTQYF. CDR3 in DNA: TGCGCCAGCAGCTTGGAAGGGCTGTCTAGCACAGATACGCAGTATTTT.

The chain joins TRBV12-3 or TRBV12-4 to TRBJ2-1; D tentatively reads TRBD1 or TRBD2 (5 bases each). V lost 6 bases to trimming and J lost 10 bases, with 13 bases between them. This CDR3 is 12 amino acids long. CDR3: CASSKGGDEQFF. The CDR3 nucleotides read TGTGCCAGCAGCAAGGGTGGGGACGAGCAGTTCTTC.